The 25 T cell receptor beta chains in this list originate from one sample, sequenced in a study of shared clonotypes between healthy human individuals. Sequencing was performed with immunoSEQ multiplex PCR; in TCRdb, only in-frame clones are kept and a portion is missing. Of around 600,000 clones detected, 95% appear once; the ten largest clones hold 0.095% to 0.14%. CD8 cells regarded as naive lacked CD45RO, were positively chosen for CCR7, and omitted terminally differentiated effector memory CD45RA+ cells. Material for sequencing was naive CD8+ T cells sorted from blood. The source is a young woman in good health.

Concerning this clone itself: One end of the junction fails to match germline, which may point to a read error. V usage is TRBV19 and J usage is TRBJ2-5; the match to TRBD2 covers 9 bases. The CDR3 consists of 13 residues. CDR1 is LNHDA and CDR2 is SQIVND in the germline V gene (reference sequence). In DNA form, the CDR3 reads TGTGCCAGTGCGGGCGGTGAAGGACTAGCGTTTGACTTC. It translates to CASAGGEGLAFDF.

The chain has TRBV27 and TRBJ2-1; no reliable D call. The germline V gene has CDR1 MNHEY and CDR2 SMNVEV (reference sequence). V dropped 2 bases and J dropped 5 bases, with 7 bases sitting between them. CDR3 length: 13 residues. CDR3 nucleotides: TGTGCCAGCAGTTTAGTGGGGAACAATGAGCAGTTCTTC. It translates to CASSLVGNNEQFF.

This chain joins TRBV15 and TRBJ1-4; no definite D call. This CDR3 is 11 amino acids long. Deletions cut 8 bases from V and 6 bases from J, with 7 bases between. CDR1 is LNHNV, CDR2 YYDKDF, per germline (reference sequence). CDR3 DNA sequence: TGTGCCACCGCCGACCATGAAAAACTGTTTTTT. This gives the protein CATADHEKLFF.

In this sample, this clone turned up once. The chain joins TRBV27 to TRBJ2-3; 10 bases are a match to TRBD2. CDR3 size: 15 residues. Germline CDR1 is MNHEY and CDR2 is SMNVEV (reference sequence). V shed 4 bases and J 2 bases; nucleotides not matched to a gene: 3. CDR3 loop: CASSSGTSVTDTQYF. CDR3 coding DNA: TGTGCCAGCAGTTCCGGGACTAGCGTCACAGATACGCAGTATTTT.

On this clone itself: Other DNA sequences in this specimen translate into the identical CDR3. This chain's CDR3 is CASSYGGGEQYF. The CDR3 nucleotides read TGTGCCAGCAGTTACGGGGGAGGCGAGCAGTACTTC. The rearrangement links TRBV6-5 to TRBJ2-7; a possible D gene is TRBD2 (6 bases). V was pared by 2 bases and J by 6 bases, with 8 bases between. The CDR3 length is 12 residues. The germline gives CDR1 MNHEY, CDR2 SVGAGI.

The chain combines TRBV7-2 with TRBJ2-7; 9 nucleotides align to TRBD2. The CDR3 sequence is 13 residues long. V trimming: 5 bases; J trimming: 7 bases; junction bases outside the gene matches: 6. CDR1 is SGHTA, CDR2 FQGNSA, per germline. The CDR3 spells CASSPGLASEQYF. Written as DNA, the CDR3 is TGTGCCAGCAGCCCAGGACTAGCGAGTGAGCAGTACTTC. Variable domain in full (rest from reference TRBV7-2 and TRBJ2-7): GAGVSQSPSNKVTEKGKDVELRCDPISGHTALYWYRQSLGQGLEFLIYFQGNSAPDKSGLPSDRFSAERTGGSVSTLTIQRTQQEDSAVYLCASSPGLASEQYFGPGTRLTVT.

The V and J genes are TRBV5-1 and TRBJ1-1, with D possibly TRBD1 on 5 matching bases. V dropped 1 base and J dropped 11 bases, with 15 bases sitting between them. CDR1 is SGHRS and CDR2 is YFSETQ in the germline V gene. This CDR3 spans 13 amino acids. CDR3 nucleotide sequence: TGCGCCAGCAGCTTGTCCGCTCGGGGGGAGGCTTTCTTT. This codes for CASSLSARGEAFF.

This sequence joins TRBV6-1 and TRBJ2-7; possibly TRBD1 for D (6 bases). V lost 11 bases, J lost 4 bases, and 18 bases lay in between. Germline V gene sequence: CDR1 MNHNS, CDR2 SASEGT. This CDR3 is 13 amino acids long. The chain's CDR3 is CAATGISFYEQYF. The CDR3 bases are TGTGCCGCAACAGGGATTAGTTTTTACGAGCAGTACTTC.

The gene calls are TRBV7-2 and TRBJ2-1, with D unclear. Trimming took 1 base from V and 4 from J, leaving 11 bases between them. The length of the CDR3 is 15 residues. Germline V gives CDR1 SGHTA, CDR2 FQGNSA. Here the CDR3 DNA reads TGTGCCAGCAGCTTAGGGTCTAGTAGTTACAATGAGCAGTTCTTC. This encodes CASSLGSSSYNEQFF.

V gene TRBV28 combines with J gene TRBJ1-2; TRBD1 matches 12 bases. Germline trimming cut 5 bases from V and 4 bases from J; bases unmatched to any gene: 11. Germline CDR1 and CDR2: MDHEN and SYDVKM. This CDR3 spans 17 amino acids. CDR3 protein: CASSPGTGGAFGYGYTF. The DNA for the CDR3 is TGTGCCAGCAGTCCCGGGACAGGGGGCGCGTTTGGCTATGGCTACACCTTC.

CDR3 bases: TGTGCCAGCAGCCCCCGACAGAGGAGCTCCTACAATGAGCAGTTCTTC. It encodes CASSPRQRSSYNEQFF. V gene TRBV7-9 combines with J gene TRBJ2-1; D is perhaps TRBD1 (5 bases). The CDR3 is 16 amino acids. V was cut by 5 bases and J by 0 bases, with 14 bases left in between. CDR1 and CDR2 (germline): SEHNR, FQNEAQ (reference sequence).

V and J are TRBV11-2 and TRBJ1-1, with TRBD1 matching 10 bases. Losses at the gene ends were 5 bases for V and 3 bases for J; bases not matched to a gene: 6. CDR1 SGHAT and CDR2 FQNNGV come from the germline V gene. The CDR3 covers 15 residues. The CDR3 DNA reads TGTGCCAGCAGCCCGAGGGACAGGGGAGACACTGAAGCTTTCTTT. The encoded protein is CASSPRDRGDTEAFF.

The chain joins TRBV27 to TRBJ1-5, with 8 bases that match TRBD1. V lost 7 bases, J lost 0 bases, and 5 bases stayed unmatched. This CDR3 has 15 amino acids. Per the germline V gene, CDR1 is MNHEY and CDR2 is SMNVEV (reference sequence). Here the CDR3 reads CASKITGGSNQPQHF. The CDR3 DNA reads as TGTGCCAGCAAAATAACAGGGGGTAGCAATCAGCCCCAGCATTTT.

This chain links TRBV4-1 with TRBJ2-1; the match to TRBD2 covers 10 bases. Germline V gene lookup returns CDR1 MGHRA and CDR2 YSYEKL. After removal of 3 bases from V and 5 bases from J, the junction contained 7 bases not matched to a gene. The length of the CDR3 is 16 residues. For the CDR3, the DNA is TGCGCCAGCAGCCAGGAAGCGGGAGGGGCGGACAATGAGCAGTTCTTC. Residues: CASSQEAGGADNEQFF.

CDR3 loop: CSVEDGAGWGTVTQYF. CDR3 nucleotides: TGCAGCGTTGAAGATGGCGCAGGGTGGGGTACCGTGACCCAGTACTTC. The chain recombines TRBV29-1 with TRBJ2-5; a possible D gene is TRBD1 (5 bases). Trimming cost V 0 bases and J 7 bases, with 21 bases left between them. CDR3 length: 16 residues. Looked up from germline, CDR1 is SQVTM and CDR2 is ANQGSEA.

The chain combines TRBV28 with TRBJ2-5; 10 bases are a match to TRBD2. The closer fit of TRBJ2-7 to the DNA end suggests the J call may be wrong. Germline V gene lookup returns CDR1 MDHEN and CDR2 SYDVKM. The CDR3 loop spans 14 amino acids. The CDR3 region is CASSSSGRDYEQYF. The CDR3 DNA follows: TGTGCCAGCTCCTCAAGCGGGAGGGACTACGAGCAGTACTTC.

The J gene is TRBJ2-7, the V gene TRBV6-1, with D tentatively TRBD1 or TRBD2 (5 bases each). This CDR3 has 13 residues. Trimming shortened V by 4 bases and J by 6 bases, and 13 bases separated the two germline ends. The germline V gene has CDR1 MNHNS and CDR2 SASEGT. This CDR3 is CASSAGAPTEQYF. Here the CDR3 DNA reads TGTGCCAGCAGTGCCGGGGCCCCTACCGAGCAGTACTTC.

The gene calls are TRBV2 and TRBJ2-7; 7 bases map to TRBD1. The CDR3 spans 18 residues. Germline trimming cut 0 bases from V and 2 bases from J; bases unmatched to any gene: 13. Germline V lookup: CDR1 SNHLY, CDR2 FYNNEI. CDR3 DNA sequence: TGTGCCAGCAGTGAAGCCACCTCCTCGGACAGGTGGCCCTACGAGCAGTACTTC. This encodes CASSEATSSDRWPYEQYF.

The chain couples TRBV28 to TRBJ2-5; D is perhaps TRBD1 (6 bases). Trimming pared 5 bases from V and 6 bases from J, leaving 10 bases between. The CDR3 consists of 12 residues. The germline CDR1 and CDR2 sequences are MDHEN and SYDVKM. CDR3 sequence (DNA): TGTGCCAGCAGTCCGGACAGCAAGACCCAGTACTTC. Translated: CASSPDSKTQYF.

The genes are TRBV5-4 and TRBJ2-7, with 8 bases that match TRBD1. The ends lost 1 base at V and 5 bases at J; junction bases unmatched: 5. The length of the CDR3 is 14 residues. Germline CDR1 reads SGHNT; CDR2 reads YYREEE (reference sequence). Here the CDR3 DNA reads TGTGCCAGCAGCTTGCAGGGGGCTCTGGACGAGCAGTACTTC. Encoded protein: CASSLQGALDEQYF.

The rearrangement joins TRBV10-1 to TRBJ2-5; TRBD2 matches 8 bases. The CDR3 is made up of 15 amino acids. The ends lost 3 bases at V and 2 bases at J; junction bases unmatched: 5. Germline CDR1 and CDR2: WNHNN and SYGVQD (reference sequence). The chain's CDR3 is CASSESTSGQETQYF. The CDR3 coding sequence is TGCGCCAGCAGTGAAAGCACTAGCGGTCAAGAGACCCAGTACTTC.

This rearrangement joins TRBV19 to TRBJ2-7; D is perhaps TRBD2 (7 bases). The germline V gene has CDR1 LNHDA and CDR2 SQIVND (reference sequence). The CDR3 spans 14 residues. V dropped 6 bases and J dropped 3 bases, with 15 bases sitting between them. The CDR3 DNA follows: TGTGCCAGTAGGGCCTCGGGGGGCGACTACGAGCAGTACTTC. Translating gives CASRASGGDYEQYF.

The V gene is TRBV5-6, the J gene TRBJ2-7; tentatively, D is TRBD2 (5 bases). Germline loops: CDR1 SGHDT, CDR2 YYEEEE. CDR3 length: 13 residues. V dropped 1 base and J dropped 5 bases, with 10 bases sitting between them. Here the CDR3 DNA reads TGTGCCAGCAGCTTGCCGGGGAGCGACGAGCAGTACTTC. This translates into CASSLPGSDEQYF.

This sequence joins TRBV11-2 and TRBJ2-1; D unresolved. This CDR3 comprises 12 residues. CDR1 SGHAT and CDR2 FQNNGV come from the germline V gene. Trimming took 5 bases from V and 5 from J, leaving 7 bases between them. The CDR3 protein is CASSPDNNEQFF. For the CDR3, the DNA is TGTGCCAGCAGCCCGGATAACAATGAGCAGTTCTTC.

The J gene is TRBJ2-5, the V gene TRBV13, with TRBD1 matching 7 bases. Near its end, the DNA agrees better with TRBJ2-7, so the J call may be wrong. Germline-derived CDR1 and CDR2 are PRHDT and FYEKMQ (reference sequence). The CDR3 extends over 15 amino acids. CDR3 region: CASSPAGTADHEQYF. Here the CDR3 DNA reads TGTGCCAGCAGCCCCGCCGGGACAGCCGACCACGAGCAGTACTTC.